This T cell receptor beta chain was identified during a study of vaccination and CD4 T cells after COVID-19. Across the study: Each of the control cultures got a CEFX pool, an HIV-1 Nef pool, or no peptide.

The study's findings and limits: Although the median of SARS-CoV-2-reactive clonotypes rose from about 22 to 38, the change was not significant. The authors identified 304 of 307 vaccine-specific clones in convalescent patients as spike mono-reactive.

An Oncomine TCR Beta short-read assay was used to sequence the DNA from cultured CD4+ T cells. TCRdb ran MiXCR on the PCR reads and lists one entry per CDR3 protein. Of around 20,000 distinct CDR3 sequences listed, under 80% were seen once; the top ten hold roughly 8.7%. Treatment here: approximately 10-day PBMC culture with coronavirus spike peptide pools or control peptides (ViraFEST assay). Concerning this clonotype itself: Its antigen is undetermined.

Germline CDR1 and CDR2: SGHVS and FQNEAQ. The length of the CDR3 is 15 residues. Unmatched junction bases numbered 3, after V lost 0 bases and J lost 6 bases. Specimen: CD4+ T cells from blood, cultured in vitro. The V call is TRBV7-8, the J call TRBJ2-1, with 9 bases fitting TRBD1. The origin of this receptor is a human donor who had recovered from COVID-19. The CDR3: CASSLAGQGPNEQFF. Written as DNA, the CDR3 is TGTGCCAGCAGCTTAGCGGGACAGGGCCCCAATGAGCAGTTCTTC.